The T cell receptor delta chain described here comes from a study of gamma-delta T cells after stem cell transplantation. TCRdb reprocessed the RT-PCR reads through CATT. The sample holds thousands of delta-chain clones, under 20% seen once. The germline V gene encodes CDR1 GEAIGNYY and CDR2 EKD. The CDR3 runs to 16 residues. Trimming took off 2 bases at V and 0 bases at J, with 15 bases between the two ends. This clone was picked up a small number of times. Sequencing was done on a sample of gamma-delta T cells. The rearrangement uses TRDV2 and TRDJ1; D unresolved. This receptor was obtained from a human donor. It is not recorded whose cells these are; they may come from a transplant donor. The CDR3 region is CACDSVEGPYTDKLIF. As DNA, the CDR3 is TGTGCCTGTGACAGCGTGGAGGGACCTTACACCGATAAACTCATCTTT.